The 16 T cell receptor beta chains reported below all come from one sample, sequenced in a study of cytomegalovirus exposure and HLA in healthy donors. The assay was immunoSEQ multiplex PCR, and TCRdb's table has in-frame clones only and misses some. Of 190,000 or so clones listed, around 81% were seen once; the top ten hold under 3.5%. The sequencing input was PBMCs. The receptors were gathered from a woman between 18 and 29 years old in good health and CMV-seropositive.

This sequence joins TRBV5-1 and TRBJ2-1, with 10 bases identical to TRBD2. Germline values: CDR1 SGHRS, CDR2 YFSETQ. The CDR3 spans 12 residues. The ends lost 5 bases at V and 9 bases at J; junction bases unmatched: 2. Here the CDR3 DNA reads TGCGCCAGCAGTCCTAGCGGGAGTGAGCAGTTCTTC. Amino acids: CASSPSGSEQFF.

This chain connects TRBV7-9 to TRBJ2-7; 7 bases map to TRBD1. Germline CDR1 is SEHNR and CDR2 is FQNEAQ (reference sequence). Trimming removed 2 bases from V and 3 bases from J; junction bases left unmatched: 4. CDR3 size: 14 residues. DNA for the CDR3: TGTGCCAGCAGCTTACTGACAGGGAACTACGAGCAGTACTTC. This sequence encodes CASSLLTGNYEQYF.

CDR3 nucleotide sequence: TGTGCCAGCAGCGTAGGTGGAACTAAGACGGACTATGGCTACACCTTC. Translated: CASSVGGTKTDYGYTF. The V and J genes are TRBV9 and TRBJ1-2; D is unclear. CDR1 and CDR2 (germline): SGDLS, YYNGEE. This CDR3 contains 16 residues. The V and J ends lost 0 bases and 3 bases respectively, with 15 bases between them.

This chain links TRBV21-1 with TRBJ2-1; the DNA was not used to check the table's D call, TRBD1. TRBV21-1 is flagged as a pseudogene. This CDR3 spans 14 amino acids. The CDR3 spells CASWGRFSYNEQFF. Written as DNA, the CDR3 is TGTGCCAGCTGGGGGCGGTTTTCCTACAATGAGCAGTTCTTC.

The chain couples TRBV7-3 to TRBJ2-1; 9 bases line up with TRBD2. Germline CDR1 is SGHTA and CDR2 is FQGTGA. The CDR3 has 13 amino acids. With V trimmed by 1 base and J by 9 bases, 1 base remained unmatched. The CDR3 reads CASSLKRGVEQFF. CDR3 sequence (DNA): TGTGCCAGCAGCTTAAAGCGGGGGGTTGAGCAGTTCTTC.

The rearrangement uses TRBV12-5 and TRBJ2-3; 11 nucleotides agree with TRBD2. The CDR3 runs to 15 residues. J lost 7 bases, V lost 3 bases, and 6 bases had no gene match. In germline, CDR1 is LGHNT, CDR2 FRNRAP. The CDR3 reads CASGFSGGAANTQYF. The CDR3, as DNA: TGTGCTAGTGGTTTTAGCGGGGGGGCCGCGAATACGCAGTATTTT.

V and J are TRBV18 and TRBJ1-2; the D gene is possibly TRBD1 (5 bases). Germline assignment: CDR1 KGHSH and CDR2 LQKENI. V dropped 4 bases and J dropped 4 bases, with 16 bases sitting between them. CDR3 length: 15 residues. Here the CDR3 reads CASSRTDTSFYGYTF. CDR3 coding DNA: TGTGCCAGCTCACGTACGGACACAAGTTTCTATGGCTACACCTTC.

The chain joins TRBV7-3 to TRBJ1-6; D is undetermined. Germline CDR1 SGHTA, CDR2 FQGTGA. CDR3 length: 16 residues. Trimming removed 2 bases at V and 0 bases at J, with 8 bases between. The CDR3 region is CASSLAASSYNSPLHF. CDR3 nucleotides: TGTGCCAGCAGCTTAGCTGCGAGCTCCTATAATTCACCCCTCCACTTT.

This chain connects TRBV5-1 to TRBJ2-5; 7 positions agree with TRBD1. In germline, CDR1 is SGHRS, CDR2 YFSETQ. Losses at the gene ends were 0 bases for V and 4 bases for J; bases not matched to a gene: 9. This CDR3 contains 16 residues. The CDR3: CASSLAGRGFSETQYF. Written as DNA, the CDR3 is TGCGCCAGCAGCTTGGCCGGCAGGGGGTTTTCAGAGACCCAGTACTTC. Using reference TRBV5-1 and TRBJ2-5 for the parts outside the CDR3, the full variable domain is KAGVTQTPRYLIKTRGQQVTLSCSPISGHRSVSWYQQTPGQGLQFLFEYFSETQRNKGNFPGRFSGRQFSNSRSEMNVSTLELGDSALYLCASSLAGRGFSETQYFGPGTRLLVL.

The chain is built from TRBV7-3 and TRBJ2-7; D is uncertain. Germline V gene lookup returns CDR1 SGHTA and CDR2 FQGTGA. Trimming left V 5 bases short and J 3 bases short, with 11 bases between. This CDR3 contains 13 residues. CDR3 coding DNA: TGTGCCAGCAGCCCCCGGTCCCACTACGAGCAGTACTTC. Encoded protein: CASSPRSHYEQYF.

The chain employs TRBV5-1 and TRBJ2-2; 11 bases align to TRBD2. CDR3 length equals 16 residues. Germline loops: CDR1 SGHRS, CDR2 YFSETQ. V was clipped by 4 bases and J by 4 bases; unmatched bases: 6. CDR3 sequence (DNA): TGCGCCAGCAGCCAAGGGACTAGCGGAAGCACCGGGGAGCTGTTTTTT. This sequence encodes CASSQGTSGSTGELFF.

The chain is built from TRBV7-9 and TRBJ1-2, with TRBD1 as a possible D gene (6 bases). Germline lookup yields CDR1 SEHNR and CDR2 FQNEAQ (reference sequence). Trimming pared 5 bases from V and 8 bases from J, leaving 12 bases between. CDR3 size: 12 residues. CDR3 sequence (DNA): TGTGCCAGCAGCCCAGGGGATCTGGGCTACACCTTC. Translation gives CASSPGDLGYTF.

The chain joins TRBV7-6 to TRBJ2-7, with TRBD2 identical over 7 bases. CDR1 is SGHVS and CDR2 is FNYEAQ in the germline V gene. This CDR3 has 13 amino acids. Trimming at V came to 5 bases and at J to 1 base, leaving 2 bases not matched to a gene. CDR3 amino acids: CASSASGSYEQYF. The CDR3 bases are TGTGCCAGCAGCGCTAGCGGTTCCTACGAGCAGTACTTC.

The chain recombines TRBV9 with TRBJ2-1; 9 nucleotides align to TRBD2. CDR1 is SGDLS and CDR2 is YYNGEE in the germline V gene. The V segment lost 0 bases and the J segment 9 bases; nucleotides outside the gene matches: 10. This CDR3 contains 16 residues. The CDR3 coding sequence is TGTGCCAGCAGCGTAGGAAGCGGGGGGCAGGTTAGTGAGCAGTTCTTC. It is translated as CASSVGSGGQVSEQFF.

V gene TRBV9 combines with J gene TRBJ1-2; TRBD1 might be the D (5 bases). V was clipped by 4 bases and J by 7 bases, with 8 bases between them. The V gene's germline CDR1 is SGDLS and CDR2 YYNGEE. The CDR3 loop spans 11 amino acids. The DNA of the CDR3 is TGTGCCAGCAGCTCCCAGGGTGGCTACACCTTC. It codes for CASSSQGGYTF.

The CDR3 sequence is CASSGASGDTQYF. For the CDR3, the DNA is TGTGCCAGCAGCGGGGCATCGGGCGATACGCAGTATTTT. The chain is built from TRBV7-8 and TRBJ2-3; perhaps TRBD1 as D (5 bases). The germline V gene has CDR1 SGHVS and CDR2 FQNEAQ. The CDR3 runs 13 residues. V was shortened by 5 bases and J by 6 bases, with 12 bases between the two germline ends.